This T cell receptor beta chain was recorded in a study of Ad26.COV2.S vaccination and SARS-CoV-2 variants. The wider study: Intramuscularly, Ad26.COV2.S was given either once or twice, 56 days apart. Study results and caveats: Quantification of TCR breadth and depth may have yielded underestimates of total T cell responses. Compared with placebo recipients, vaccine recipients had higher spike-specific TCR breadth.

The ends lost 8 bases at V and 4 bases at J; junction bases unmatched: 7. Germline CDR1 MNHEY, CDR2 SVGEGT. The CDR3 spans 15 residues. On this clone itself: Antigen specificity is unknown.

Sequencing used immunoSEQ multiplex PCR; TCRdb keeps in-frame clones, though not all of them. Among 350,000 to 500,000 clones listed, 80% to 95% were seen once. Treatment indicated: some 20 received Ad26.COV2.S at low or high dose, single or two shots; about 5 received placebo; per-sample allocation not given. Samples analyzed were those drawn on day 63 after the first vaccine or placebo injection. A Boston adult aged 18-55 years was the donor. The chain carries TRBV6-2 or TRBV6-3 and TRBJ2-1, with 11 bases aligning to TRBD2. The sequence came from a person aged 18 to 59 who received the Ad26.COV2.S COVID-19 vaccine or a placebo. The sequencing used peripheral blood, collected in a trial of Ad26.COV2.S vaccine versus placebo. This CDR3 is CASGLAGGPYNEQFF. The CDR3 DNA sequence: TGTGCCAGCGGCCTAGCGGGAGGACCTTACAATGAGCAGTTCTTC.